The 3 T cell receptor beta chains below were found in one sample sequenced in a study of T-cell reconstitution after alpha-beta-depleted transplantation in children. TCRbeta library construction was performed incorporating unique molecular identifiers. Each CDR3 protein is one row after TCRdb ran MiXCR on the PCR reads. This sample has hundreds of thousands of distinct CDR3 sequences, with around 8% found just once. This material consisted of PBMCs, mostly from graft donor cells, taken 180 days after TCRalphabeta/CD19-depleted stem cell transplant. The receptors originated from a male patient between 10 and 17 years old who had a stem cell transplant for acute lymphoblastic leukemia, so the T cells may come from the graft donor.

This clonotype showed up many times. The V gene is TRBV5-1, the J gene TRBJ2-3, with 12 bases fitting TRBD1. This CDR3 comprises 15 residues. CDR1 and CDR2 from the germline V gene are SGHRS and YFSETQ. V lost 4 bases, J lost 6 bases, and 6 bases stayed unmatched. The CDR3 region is CASSLWGQGADTQYF. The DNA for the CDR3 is TGCGCCAGCAGCCTATGGGGACAGGGGGCTGATACGCAGTATTTT.

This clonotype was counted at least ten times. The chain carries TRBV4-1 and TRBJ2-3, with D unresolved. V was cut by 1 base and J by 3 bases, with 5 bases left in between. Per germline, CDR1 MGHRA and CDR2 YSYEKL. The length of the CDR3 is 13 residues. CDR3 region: CASSQAGTDTQYF. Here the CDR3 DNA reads TGCGCCAGCAGCCAAGCAGGAACAGATACGCAGTATTTT.

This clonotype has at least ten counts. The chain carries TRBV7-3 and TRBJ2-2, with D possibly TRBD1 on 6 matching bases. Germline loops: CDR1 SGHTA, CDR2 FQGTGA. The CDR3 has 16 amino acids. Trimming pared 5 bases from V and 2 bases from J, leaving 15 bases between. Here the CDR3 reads CASSPRVGGNTGELFF. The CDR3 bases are TGTGCCAGCAGCCCCCGAGTTGGGGGCAACACCGGGGAGCTGTTTTTT.